This T cell receptor beta chain came from a study of blood T cell repertoires in COVID-19. The overall study: The cDNA or gDNA used as material had been derived from T cells, B-cell-depleted T cells, or PBMCs.

V trimming: 3 bases; J trimming: 0 bases; junction bases outside the gene matches: 10. CDR3 size: 18 residues. Germline CDR1 reads SGHVS; CDR2 reads FQNEAQ. Produced via immunoSEQ multiplex PCR; TCRdb's table is partial and in-frame only. The data contain some 320,000 clones, around 87% of them singletons. The chain couples TRBV7-8 to TRBJ1-2; the match to TRBD1 covers 10 bases. The sample comprised peripheral blood. This clonotype was sampled from a woman between 50 and 59 years old who had recovered from COVID-19. For the CDR3, the DNA is TGTGCCAGCAGCTTCCTTGGGACAGGGGTTAGGGCTAACTATGGCTACACCTTC. This encodes CASSFLGTGVRANYGYTF. The full variable domain, rest sourced from reference TRBV7-8 and TRBJ1-2, is GAGVSQSPRYKVAKRGQDVALRCDPISGHVSLFWYQQALGQGPEFLTYFQNEAQLDKSGLPSDRFFAERPEGSVSTLKIQRTQQEDSAVYLCASSFLGTGVRANYGYTFGSGTRLTVV.